The rows below give T cell receptor beta chains drawn from one sample of a study of metastatic and nonmetastatic thyroid tumors. TCRdb redid the clone calls on the PCR reads using MiXCR. Here the sample spans about 20,000 clones, about 11% being singletons. The sample was blood. The origin of the receptors is a female donor with papillary thyroid cancer or a benign thyroid nodule (not recorded which). Some clones in this sample may be carry-over from other donors' samples. Each CDR3 is given with its conserved first and last residue. Fields, in order: J gene, D gene, V gene, clone size, CDR3 DNA, CDR3 protein. The D gene is left open where the match is weak. Clone sizes are given selectively: once, few, many, or a class where the clone is expanded.

J gene: TRBJ1-4
D gene: NA
V gene: TRBV5-4
clone size: few
CDR3 DNA: TGTGCCAGCAGCTTGGACAGGGAAGATGAAAAACTGTTTTTT
CDR3 protein: CASSLDREDEKLFF

J gene: TRBJ2-1
D gene: TRBD2
V gene: TRBV11-1
clone size: NA
CDR3 DNA: TGTGCCAGCAGCTTAAATGGAGCGGGAGGGTACAATGAGCAGTTCTTC
CDR3 protein: CASSLNGAGGYNEQFF

J gene: TRBJ1-5
D gene: TRBD1
V gene: TRBV12-3/TRBV12-4
clone size: medium-sized
CDR3 DNA: TGTGCCAGCAGGGCAGGGGGAAGGGGGCAGCCCCAGCATTTT
CDR3 protein: CASRAGGRGQPQHF

J gene: TRBJ1-4
D gene: TRBD1
V gene: TRBV13
clone size: many
CDR3 DNA: TGTGCCAGCAGCTCCGGGACAGGGGGCGAACCAACTAATGAAAAACTGTTTTTT
CDR3 protein: CASSSGTGGEPTNEKLFF

J gene: TRBJ1-6
D gene: NA
V gene: TRBV6-5
clone size: few
CDR3 DNA: TGTGCCAGCAGTTTAAACAATTCACCCCTCCACTTT
CDR3 protein: CASSLNNSPLHF

J gene: TRBJ1-5
D gene: NA
V gene: TRBV30
clone size: many
CDR3 DNA: TGTGCCTGGAGTAGCCTCAATAGCAGTCAGCCCCAGCATTTT
CDR3 protein: CAWSSLNSSQPQHF

J gene: TRBJ2-7
D gene: TRBD1
V gene: TRBV13
clone size: many
CDR3 DNA: TGTGCCAGCAGCTACGGACAGGGGGCCCGAGGGGGGGAGCAGTACTTC
CDR3 protein: CASSYGQGARGGEQYF

J gene: TRBJ1-4
D gene: TRBD1
V gene: TRBV6-1
clone size: many
CDR3 DNA: TGTGCCAGCAGCGTTTCAGGGGGGTCTAATGAAAAACTGTTTTTT
CDR3 protein: CASSVSGGSNEKLFF

J gene: TRBJ2-7
D gene: NA
V gene: TRBV4-3
clone size: many
CDR3 DNA: TGCGCCAGCAGCCATCTGTTGTCCTACGAGCAGTACTTC
CDR3 protein: CASSHLLSYEQYF

J gene: TRBJ2-1
D gene: NA
V gene: TRBV20-1
clone size: many
CDR3 DNA: TGCAGTGCTAGAGTTAGTCCCAATGAGCAGTTCTTC
CDR3 protein: CSARVSPNEQFF

J gene: TRBJ2-3
D gene: TRBD2
V gene: TRBV5-6
clone size: NA
CDR3 DNA: TGTGCCAGCGGGCCCGAACCGGGACTAGCGGGAGGTGATACGCAGTATTTT
CDR3 protein: CASGPEPGLAGGDTQYF

J gene: TRBJ2-7
D gene: TRBD2
V gene: TRBV20-1
clone size: many
CDR3 DNA: TGCAGTGCTAGGGGACTAGCGGGAAGGAGCTCCTACGAGCAGTACTTC
CDR3 protein: CSARGLAGRSSYEQYF